This T cell receptor beta chain was observed in a study of blood T cell repertoires in COVID-19. Profiled with immunoSEQ multiplex PCR; TCRdb holds only in-frame clones, not every one. The sample contains some 370,000 clones, 70% to 90% of which appear only once. Germline V gene data show CDR1 as SGHTA and CDR2 as FQGNSA. V trimming: 5 bases; J trimming: 6 bases; junction bases outside the gene matches: 3. There are 13 residues in the CDR3. Sequencing was carried out using peripheral blood. The source of this sequence is a man aged 35-49 years with acute or convalescent COVID-19. The chain links TRBV7-2 to TRBJ1-1; 10 bases match TRBD1. The CDR3 spells CASSAGTGAEAFF. DNA for the CDR3: TGTGCCAGCAGCGCCGGGACAGGGGCTGAAGCTTTCTTT. Combining the CDR3 with reference TRBV7-2 and TRBJ1-1 gives the whole variable domain GAGVSQSPSNKVTEKGKDVELRCDPISGHTALYWYRQSLGQGLEFLIYFQGNSAPDKSGLPSDRFSAERTGGSVSTLTIQRTQQEDSAVYLCASSAGTGAEAFFGQGTRLTVV.